This T cell receptor (beta chain) appears in the sequencing data of a study of shared clonotypes between healthy human individuals. The V gene lost 0 bases and the J gene lost 1 base, with 11 bases spanning the gap. CDR1 is SGHVS, CDR2 FQNEAQ, per germline. The length of the CDR3 is 16 residues. Here immunoSEQ multiplex PCR was the method, and the copy in TCRdb shows in-frame clones only, minus some. The sample includes about 2.3 million clones, approximately 90% of them seen just once. The material sequenced was naive CD4+ T cells from PBMCs. Subset: CD45RA+ positively selected. This clonotype was sampled from a man aged 18-30 years in good health. Some clones in this sample may be carry-over from other donors' samples. The V and J genes are TRBV7-8 and TRBJ2-3, with no clear D. CDR3 amino acids: CASSLAVPGGTDTQYF. CDR3 bases: TGTGCCAGCAGCTTAGCGGTCCCCGGCGGCACAGATACGCAGTATTTT.